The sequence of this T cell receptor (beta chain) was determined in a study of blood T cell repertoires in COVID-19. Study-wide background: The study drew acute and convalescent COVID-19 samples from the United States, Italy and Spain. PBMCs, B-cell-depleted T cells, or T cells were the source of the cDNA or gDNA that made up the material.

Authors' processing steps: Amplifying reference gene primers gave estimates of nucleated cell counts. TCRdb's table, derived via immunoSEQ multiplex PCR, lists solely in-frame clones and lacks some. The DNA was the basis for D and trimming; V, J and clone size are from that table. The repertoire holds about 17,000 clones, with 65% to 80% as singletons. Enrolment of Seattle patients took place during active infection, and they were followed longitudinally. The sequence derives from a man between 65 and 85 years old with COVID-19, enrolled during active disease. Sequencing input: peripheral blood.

The CDR3 DNA follows: TGCGCCAGCAGCCCCAACCGGGGCGGGGGGCCAGATACGCAGTATTTT. The encoded protein is CASSPNRGGGPDTQYF. The chain combines TRBV5-1 with TRBJ2-3; 8 positions match TRBD2. CDR1 SGHRS and CDR2 YFSETQ come from the germline V gene. With V trimmed by 4 bases and J by 4 bases, 11 bases remained unmatched. This CDR3 region has 16 residues.